This record concerns one TCR beta chain sequence. Its antigen is still unknown. TCRdb's table, derived via immunoSEQ multiplex PCR, lists solely in-frame clones and lacks some. The repertoire consists of about 980,000 clones, with over 60% occurring once and the leading ten covering nearly 1.5%. This sample was included in a study of shared clonotypes between healthy human individuals. V lost 0 bases to trimming and J lost 6 bases, with 9 bases between them. This CDR3 comprises 13 residues. Germline V CDR1 and CDR2: SGHNT, YYREEE (reference sequence). Notes on the study in general: In general, naive subsets displayed greater estimated richness than memory subsets did. In a few donors, around 5% of naive CD4 clonotypes appeared in common.

This receptor was obtained from a man younger than 35 in good health. What was sequenced was memory CD4+ T cells sorted from blood. Subset noted: CD45RA-negative fraction. V gene TRBV5-4 combines with J gene TRBJ1-1; D gene uncertain. As DNA, the CDR3 is TGTGCCAGCAGCTTGGCTACGAGCGCTGAAGCTTTCTTT. This sequence encodes CASSLATSAEAFF.